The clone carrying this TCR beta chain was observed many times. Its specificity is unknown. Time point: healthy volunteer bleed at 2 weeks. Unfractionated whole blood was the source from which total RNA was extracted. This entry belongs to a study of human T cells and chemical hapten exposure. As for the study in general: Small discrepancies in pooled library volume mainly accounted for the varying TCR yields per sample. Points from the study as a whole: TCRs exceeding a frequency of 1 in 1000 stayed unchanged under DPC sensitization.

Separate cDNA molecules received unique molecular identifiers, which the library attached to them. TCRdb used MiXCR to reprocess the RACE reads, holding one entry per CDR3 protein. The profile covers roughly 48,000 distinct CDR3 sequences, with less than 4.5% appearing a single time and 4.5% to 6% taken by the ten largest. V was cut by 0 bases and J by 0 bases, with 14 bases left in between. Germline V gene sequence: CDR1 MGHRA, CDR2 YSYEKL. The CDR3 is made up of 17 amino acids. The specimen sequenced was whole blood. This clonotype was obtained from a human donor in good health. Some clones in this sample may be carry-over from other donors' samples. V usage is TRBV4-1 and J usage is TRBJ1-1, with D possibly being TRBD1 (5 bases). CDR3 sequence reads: CASSQERRQPMNTEAFF. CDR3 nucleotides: TGCGCCAGCAGCCAAGAAAGGAGACAGCCTATGAACACTGAAGCTTTCTTT.